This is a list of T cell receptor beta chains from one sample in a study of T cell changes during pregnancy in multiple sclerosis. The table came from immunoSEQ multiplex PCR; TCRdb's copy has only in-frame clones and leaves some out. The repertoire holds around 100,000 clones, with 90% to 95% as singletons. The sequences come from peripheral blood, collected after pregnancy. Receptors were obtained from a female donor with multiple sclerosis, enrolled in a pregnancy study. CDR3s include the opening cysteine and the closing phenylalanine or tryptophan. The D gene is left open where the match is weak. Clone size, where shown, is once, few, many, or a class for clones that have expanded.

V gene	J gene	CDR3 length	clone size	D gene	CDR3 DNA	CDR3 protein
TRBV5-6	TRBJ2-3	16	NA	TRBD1	TGTGCCAGCAGCCCGGAACCGGGACAGGGGTCAGATACGCAGTATTTT	CASSPEPGQGSDTQYF
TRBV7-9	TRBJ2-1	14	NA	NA	TGTGCCAGCAGCTTAGCTTGGGGGCGAGATGAGCAGTTCTTC	CASSLAWGRDEQFF
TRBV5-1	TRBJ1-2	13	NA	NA	TGCGCCAGCAGCTTGACAGCTAACTATGGCTACACCTTC	CASSLTANYGYTF
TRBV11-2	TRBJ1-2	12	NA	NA	TGTGCCAGCAGTGGTGGGCGCCGAGGCTACACCTTC	CASSGGRRGYTF
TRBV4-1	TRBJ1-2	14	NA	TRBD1	TGCGCCAGCAGCCAACGCCTCACAGGGGATGGCTACACCTTC	CASSQRLTGDGYTF
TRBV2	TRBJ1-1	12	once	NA	TGTGCCAGCAGTGAAATGGCCCCTCAAGCTTTCTTT	CASSEMAPQAFF
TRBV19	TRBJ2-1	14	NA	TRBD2	TGTGCCAGTACCAAGCGGGGGGGCTACAATGAGCAGTTCTTC	CASTKRGGYNEQFF
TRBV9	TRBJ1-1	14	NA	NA	TGTGCCAGCAGCGTAGTTGGGGGCTACACTGAAGCTTTCTTT	CASSVVGGYTEAFF
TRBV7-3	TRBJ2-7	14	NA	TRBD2	TGTGCCAGCAGCCCCTCCGGGAGGACCTACGAGCAGTACTTC	CASSPSGRTYEQYF
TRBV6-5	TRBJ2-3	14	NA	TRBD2	TGTGCCAGCAGTCGACTAGCGGAAATTAATACGCAGTATTTT	CASSRLAEINTQYF
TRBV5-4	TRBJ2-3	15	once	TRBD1	TGTGCCAGCAGTCCTGACAGGGGGGACGCAGATACGCAGTATTTT	CASSPDRGDADTQYF
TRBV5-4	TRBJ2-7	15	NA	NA	TGTGCCAGCAGCCCGAGATCGGGACTCAACTACGAGCAGTACTTC	CASSPRSGLNYEQYF
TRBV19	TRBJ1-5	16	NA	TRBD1	TGTGCCAGTAGTAACCGAGGACAGGGAGGCGGACAGCCCCAGCATTTT	CASSNRGQGGGQPQHF